Listed below are T cell receptor beta chains from one sample, sequenced in a study of cytomegalovirus exposure and HLA in healthy donors. The method was immunoSEQ multiplex PCR; TCRdb's version includes in-frame clones alone and lacks a portion of them. The top ten hold roughly 8% of the sample, which has 110,000 or so clones, under 70% seen once. The sample comprised PBMCs. All receptors derive from a man in his late teens or twenties in good health and CMV-seropositive. The CDR3 runs from the conserved cysteine through the conserved F or W. D genes are given only for firm matches. Part of the rows lack a size; the others show once, few, many or a class for expanded clones.

V	D	J	size	CDR3	DNA
TRBV5-1	TRBD1	TRBJ1-1	-	CASSPWAGGNTEAFF	TGCGCCAGCAGCCCTTGGGCAGGGGGGAACACTGAAGCTTTCTTT
TRBV30	-	TRBJ1-3	-	CAWVGSSGNTIYF	TGTGCCTGGGTGGGCAGCTCTGGAAACACCATATATTTT
TRBV27	-	TRBJ2-3	-	CASRPGTDTQYF	TGTGCCAGCAGGCCAGGAACAGATACGCAGTATTTT
TRBV19	TRBD1	TRBJ2-3	few	CASSLPGQGASSDTQYF	TGTGCCAGTAGCCTGCCTGGACAGGGGGCTAGCTCAGATACGCAGTATTTT
TRBV7-9	TRBD1	TRBJ1-4	-	CASSTEDRGNEKLFF	TGTGCCAGCAGCACAGAGGACAGGGGAAATGAAAAACTGTTTTTT
TRBV7-8	TRBD2	TRBJ2-3	-	CASSLETSTDMQYF	TGTGCCAGCAGCTTAGAGACTAGCACAGATATGCAGTATTTT
TRBV5-1	-	TRBJ1-6	once	CASSLDGYNSPLHF	TGCGCCAGCAGCTTGGACGGTTATAATTCACCCCTCCACTTT
TRBV5-1	-	TRBJ1-2	-	CASSLASEGYTF	TGCGCTAGCAGCTTGGCCTCTGAGGGCTACACCTTC
TRBV5-1	TRBD1	TRBJ1-6	-	CASSLTGTGGRNSPLHF	TGCGCCAGCAGCTTGACCGGGACAGGGGGACGCAATTCACCCCTCCACTTT
TRBV2	-	TRBJ2-3	-	CASGWGPYTDTQYF	TGTGCCAGCGGTTGGGGGCCGTACACAGATACGCAGTATTTT
TRBV6-4	TRBD1	TRBJ2-3	-	CASSDRTGADTQYF	TGTGCCAGCAGTGACAGGACAGGGGCAGATACGCAGTATTTT
TRBV6-1	-	TRBJ2-1	-	CASSEFPGDEQFF	TGTGCCAGCAGTGAGTTCCCGGGGGATGAGCAGTTCTTC
TRBV5-4	-	TRBJ1-1	once	CASSWRGGNTEAFF	TGTGCCAGCTCATGGAGAGGGGGAAACACTGAAGCTTTCTTT
TRBV7-8	TRBD2	TRBJ2-3	-	CASSSFLAGTQYF	TGTGCCAGCAGCTCCTTCCTAGCGGGGACGCAGTATTTT
TRBV9	TRBD1	TRBJ1-2	-	CASSAPPTGENGYTF	TGTGCCAGCAGCGCCCCACCGACAGGGGAGAACGGCTACACCTTC
TRBV7-9	TRBD1	TRBJ2-7	few	CASSPGQSYEQYF	TGTGCCAGCAGTCCGGGACAGTCGTACGAGCAGTACTTC
TRBV27	-	TRBJ2-2	once	CASSPRRVAGELFF	TGTGCCAGCTCACCGCGGCGGGTGGCCGGGGAGCTGTTTTTT
TRBV5-4	-	TRBJ1-1	-	CASRPRGSTEAFF	TGTGCCAGCAGACCACGGGGGAGTACTGAAGCTTTCTTT
TRBV2	-	TRBJ2-7	-	CASRTDPGPYEQYF	TGTGCCAGCAGAACCGACCCAGGCCCCTACGAGCAGTACTTC
TRBV7-3	-	TRBJ2-3	-	CASSLIGGDTQYF	TGTGCCAGCAGCTTAATTGGCGGAGATACGCAGTATTTT